The table lists the clone carrying this T cell receptor (beta chain) with a few counts. The sample comes from a study of beta chain features in type 1 diabetes. The entirety of the isolated RNA underwent reverse transcription, so expressed TCRB transcripts were sequenced. Sequencing used immunoSEQ multiplex PCR; TCRdb keeps in-frame clones, though not all of them. The repertoire has 120,000 to 150,000 clones, 9% to 10% of them found once; the top ten carry about 0.6%. The sequence came from a middle-aged woman in good health. Sequencing was done on a sample of central memory CD4+ T cells from blood.

This CDR3 reads CASSLVWDSEAFF. The CDR3 nucleotides are TGTGCCAGCAGCTTAGTATGGGACAGTGAAGCTTTCTTT. The rearrangement uses TRBV7-9 and TRBJ1-1, with 7 bases identical to TRBD1. Trimming removed 1 base from V and 7 bases from J; junction bases left unmatched: 3. The CDR3 is made up of 13 amino acids. CDR1 SEHNR and CDR2 FQNEAQ come from the germline V gene (reference sequence).